Sequencing of this TCR beta chain was carried out in a study of blood T cells in healthy people across ages. The CDR3 totals 17 residues. From germline, CDR1 is SNHLY and CDR2 FYNNEI. V was shortened by 5 bases and J by 5 bases, with 21 bases between the two germline ends. With a J-beta primer mix and a sample-barcoded 5' primer, a second PCR ran about 7 to 11 cycles. One entry per CDR3 protein, called by TCRdb with MiXCR from the 5' RACE reads. Among approximately 2,000,000 distinct CDR3 sequences listed, roughly 43% were seen once. The chain is built from TRBV2 and TRBJ1-4; D uncertain. The sequenced sample consisted of blood. This sequence originates from a human donor in good health. This CDR3 reads CASSPSRATGNNEKLFF. The DNA for the CDR3 is TGTGCCAGCAGTCCAAGCCGGGCGACCGGGAACAATGAAAAACTGTTTTTT.